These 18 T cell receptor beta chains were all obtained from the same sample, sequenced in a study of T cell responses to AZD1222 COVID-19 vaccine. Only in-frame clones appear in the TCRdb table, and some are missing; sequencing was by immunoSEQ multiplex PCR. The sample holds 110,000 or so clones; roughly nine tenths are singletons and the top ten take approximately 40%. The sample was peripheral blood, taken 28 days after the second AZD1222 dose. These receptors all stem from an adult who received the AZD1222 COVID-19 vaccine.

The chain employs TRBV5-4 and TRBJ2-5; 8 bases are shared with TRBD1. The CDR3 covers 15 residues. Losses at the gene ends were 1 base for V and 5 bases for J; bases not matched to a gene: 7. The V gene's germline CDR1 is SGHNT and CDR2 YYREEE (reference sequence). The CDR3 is CASSLTAGGDETQYF. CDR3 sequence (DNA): TGTGCCAGCAGCTTGACGGCAGGGGGCGATGAGACCCAGTACTTC.

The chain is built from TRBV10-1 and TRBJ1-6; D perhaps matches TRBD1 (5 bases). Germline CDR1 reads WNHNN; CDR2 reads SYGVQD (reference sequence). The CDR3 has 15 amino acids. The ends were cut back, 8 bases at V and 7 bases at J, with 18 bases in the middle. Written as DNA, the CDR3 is TGCGCCAGCTCCCTGGGGACGGCGGGGAATTCACCCCTCCACTTT. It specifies CASSLGTAGNSPLHF.

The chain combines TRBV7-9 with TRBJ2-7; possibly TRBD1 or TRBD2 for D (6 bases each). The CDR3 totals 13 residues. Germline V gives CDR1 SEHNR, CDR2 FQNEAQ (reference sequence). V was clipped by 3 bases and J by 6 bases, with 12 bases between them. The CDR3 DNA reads TGTGCCAGCAGCTTTGGGGGGCCGGGCGAGCAGTACTTC. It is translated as CASSFGGPGEQYF.

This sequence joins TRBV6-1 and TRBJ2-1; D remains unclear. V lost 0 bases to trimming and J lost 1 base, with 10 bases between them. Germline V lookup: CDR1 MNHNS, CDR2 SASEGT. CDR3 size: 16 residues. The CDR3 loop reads CASSEAGRTSYNEQFF. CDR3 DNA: TGTGCCAGCAGTGAAGCTGGGCGCACATCCTACAATGAGCAGTTCTTC.

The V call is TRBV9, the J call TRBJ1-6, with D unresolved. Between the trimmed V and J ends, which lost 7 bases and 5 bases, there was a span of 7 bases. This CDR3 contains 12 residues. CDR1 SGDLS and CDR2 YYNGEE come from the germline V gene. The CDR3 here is CASEGNNSPLHF. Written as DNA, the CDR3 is TGTGCCAGCGAGGGAAATAATTCACCCCTCCACTTT. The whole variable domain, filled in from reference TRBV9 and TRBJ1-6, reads DSGVTQTPKHLITATGQRVTLRCSPRSGDLSVYWYQQSLDQGLQFLIQYYNGEERAKGNILERFSAQQFPDLHSELNLSSLELGDSALYFCASEGNNSPLHFGNGTRLTVT.

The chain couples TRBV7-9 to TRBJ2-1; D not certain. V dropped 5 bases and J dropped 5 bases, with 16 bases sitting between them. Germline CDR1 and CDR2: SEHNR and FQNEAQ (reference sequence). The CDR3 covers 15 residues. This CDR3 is CASSRTVYSHNEQFF. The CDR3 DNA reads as TGTGCCAGCAGCCGTACAGTTTATTCCCACAATGAGCAGTTCTTC.

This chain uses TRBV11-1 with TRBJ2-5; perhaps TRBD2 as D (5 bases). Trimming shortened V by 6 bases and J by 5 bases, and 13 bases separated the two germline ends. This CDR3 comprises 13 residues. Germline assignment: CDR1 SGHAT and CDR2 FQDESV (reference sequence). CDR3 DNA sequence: TGTGCCAGCAGGGGCCTAGCTCTGGAGACCCAGTACTTC. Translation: CASRGLALETQYF.

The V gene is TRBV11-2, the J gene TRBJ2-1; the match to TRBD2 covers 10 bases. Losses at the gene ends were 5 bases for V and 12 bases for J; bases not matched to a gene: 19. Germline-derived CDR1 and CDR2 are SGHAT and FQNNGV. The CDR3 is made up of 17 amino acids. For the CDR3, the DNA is TGTGCCAGCAGCCGACGGGAAGTAGGGCTAGCGGGAGCCTGGCAGTTCTTC. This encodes CASSRREVGLAGAWQFF. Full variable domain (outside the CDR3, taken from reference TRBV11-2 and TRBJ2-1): EAGVAQSPRYKIIEKRQSVAFWCNPISGHATLYWYQQILGQGPKLLIQFQNNGVVDDSQLPKDRFSAERLKGVDSTLKIQPAKLEDSAVYLCASSRREVGLAGAWQFFGPGTRLTVL.

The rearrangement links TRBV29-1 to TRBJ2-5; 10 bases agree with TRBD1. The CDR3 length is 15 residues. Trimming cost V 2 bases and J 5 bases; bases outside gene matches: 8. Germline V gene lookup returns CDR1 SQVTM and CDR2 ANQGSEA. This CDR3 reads CSVEIGTGEWETQYF. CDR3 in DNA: TGCAGCGTTGAAATAGGGACAGGGGAGTGGGAGACCCAGTACTTC.

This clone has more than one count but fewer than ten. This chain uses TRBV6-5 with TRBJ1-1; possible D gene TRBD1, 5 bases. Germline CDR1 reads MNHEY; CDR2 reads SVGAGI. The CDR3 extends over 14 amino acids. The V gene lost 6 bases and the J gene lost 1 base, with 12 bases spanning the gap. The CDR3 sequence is CASSKTDRNTEAFF. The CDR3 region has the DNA TGTGCCAGCAGCAAGACCGACAGGAACACTGAAGCTTTCTTT.

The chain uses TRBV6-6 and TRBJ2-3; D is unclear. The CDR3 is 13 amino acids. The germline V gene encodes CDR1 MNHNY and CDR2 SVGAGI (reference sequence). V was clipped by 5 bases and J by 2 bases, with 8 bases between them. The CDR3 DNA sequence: TGTGCCAGCAGTAACGGCAACACAGATACGCAGTATTTT. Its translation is CASSNGNTDTQYF.

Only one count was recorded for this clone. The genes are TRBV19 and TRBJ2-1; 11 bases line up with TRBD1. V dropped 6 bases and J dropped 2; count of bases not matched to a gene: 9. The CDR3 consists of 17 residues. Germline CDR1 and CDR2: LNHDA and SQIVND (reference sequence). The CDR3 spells CASRAPGTGGTYNEQFF. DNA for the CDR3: TGTGCCAGTAGGGCCCCCGGGACAGGGGGTACCTACAATGAGCAGTTCTTC. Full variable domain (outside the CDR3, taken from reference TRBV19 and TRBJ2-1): DGGITQSPKYLFRKEGQNVTLSCEQNLNHDAMYWYRQDPGQGLRLIYYSQIVNDFQKGDIAEGYSVSREKKESFPLTVTSAQKNPTAFYLCASRAPGTGGTYNEQFFGPGTRLTVL.

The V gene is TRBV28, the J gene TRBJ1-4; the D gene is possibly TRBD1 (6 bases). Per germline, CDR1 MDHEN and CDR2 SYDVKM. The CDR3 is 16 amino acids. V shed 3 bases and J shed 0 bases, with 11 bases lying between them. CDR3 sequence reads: CASSFSGAATNEKLFF. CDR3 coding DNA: TGTGCCAGCAGTTTCTCGGGGGCAGCAACTAATGAAAAACTGTTTTTT.

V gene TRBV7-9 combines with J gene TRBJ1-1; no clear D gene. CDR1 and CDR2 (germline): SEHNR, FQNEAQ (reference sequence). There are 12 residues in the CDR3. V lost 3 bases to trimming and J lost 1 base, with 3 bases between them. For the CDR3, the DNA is TGTGCCAGCAGCTTCCAGAACACTGAAGCTTTCTTT. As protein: CASSFQNTEAFF.

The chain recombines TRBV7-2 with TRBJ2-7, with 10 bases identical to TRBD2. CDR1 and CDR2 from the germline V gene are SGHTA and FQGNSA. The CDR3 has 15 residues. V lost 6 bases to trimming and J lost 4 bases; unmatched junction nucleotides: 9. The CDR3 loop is CASSDSSGSQYEQYF. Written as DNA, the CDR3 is TGTGCCAGCAGTGACTCTAGCGGGAGTCAGTACGAGCAGTACTTC.

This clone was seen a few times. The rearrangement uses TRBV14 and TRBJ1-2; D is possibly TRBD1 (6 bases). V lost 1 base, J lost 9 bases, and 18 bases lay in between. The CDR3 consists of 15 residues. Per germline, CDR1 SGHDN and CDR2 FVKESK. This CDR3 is CASSQGLIQGFSYTF. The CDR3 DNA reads TGTGCCAGCAGCCAAGGACTTATACAGGGTTTTAGCTACACCTTC. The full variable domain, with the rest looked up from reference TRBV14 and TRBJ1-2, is EAGVTQFPSHSVIEKGQTVTLRCDPISGHDNLYWYRRVMGKEIKFLLHFVKESKQDESGMPNNRFLAERTGGTYSTLKVQPAELEDSGVYFCASSQGLIQGFSYTFGSGTRLTVV.

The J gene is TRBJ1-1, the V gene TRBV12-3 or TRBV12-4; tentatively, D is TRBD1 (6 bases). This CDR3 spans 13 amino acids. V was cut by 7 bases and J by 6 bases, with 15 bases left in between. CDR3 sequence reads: CASKHAGVPEAFF. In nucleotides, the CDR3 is TGTGCCAGCAAGCATGCAGGGGTTCCTGAAGCTTTCTTT.

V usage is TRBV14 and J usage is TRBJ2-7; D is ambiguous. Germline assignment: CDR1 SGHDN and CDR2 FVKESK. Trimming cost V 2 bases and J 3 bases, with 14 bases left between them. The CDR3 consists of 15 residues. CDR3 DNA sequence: TGTGCCAGCAGCCAATTCGCAGGCATCGGCTACGAGCAGTACTTC. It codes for CASSQFAGIGYEQYF.